The TCR beta chain under discussion was sequenced for a study of shared clonotypes between healthy human individuals. General study findings and limits: Compared with clonotypes that all four donors shared, non-shared clonotypes had lower generation probabilities.

Details on this clone: Its specificity is unknown.

The length of the CDR3 is 14 residues. Looked up from germline, CDR1 is SGHNT and CDR2 is YENEEA. Trimming pared 1 base from V and 7 bases from J, leaving 13 bases between. Genomic DNA of every subset was divided equally among multiple immunoSEQ plates. The method was immunoSEQ multiplex PCR; TCRdb's version includes in-frame clones alone and lacks a portion of them. The sample has approximately 2.5 million clones, roughly 93% seen once. The clonotype comes from a man between 18 and 29 years old in good health. Some clones in this sample may be carry-over from other donors' samples. This rearrangement joins TRBV11-3 to TRBJ1-2; D not resolved. The sample consisted of naive CD4+ T cells from PBMCs. Documented subset: CD45RA+ positively selected. The CDR3 DNA follows: TGTGCCAGCAGCTTAGGCCGGGAGGCTCTTGGCTACACCTTC. Protein sequence: CASSLGREALGYTF.